This TCR beta chain was sequenced for a study of blood T cell repertoires in COVID-19. About the study: There were acute and convalescent COVID-19 samples, and they came from the United States, Italy and Spain.

Study processing details: Counts of nucleated cells, estimated from reference gene primer amplification, were obtained. TCRdb's table, derived via immunoSEQ multiplex PCR, lists solely in-frame clones and lacks some. V and J calls and clone size are copied from that table; D and trimming were computed from the DNA. The table shows 200,000 to 250,000 clones, with 86% occurring only once. V was clipped by 2 bases and J by 4 bases, with 23 bases between them. Germline-derived CDR1 and CDR2 are MNHEY and SMNVEV (reference sequence). This CDR3 has 18 residues. The study drew participants aged about 18 to 89 years from 20 to 30 US areas. Clinical histories supplied by participants themselves formed the basis of cohort assignment.

The clonotype comes from a woman in her forties with acute COVID-19. The V call is TRBV27, the J call TRBJ1-2, with D perhaps TRBD1 (6 bases). The specimen was PBMCs or T cells enriched from blood (not recorded which). The chain's CDR3 is CASSLHQVGGAKAYGYTF. The CDR3 coding sequence is TGTGCCAGCAGTTTACATCAGGTGGGGGGGGCGAAGGCCTATGGCTACACCTTC.